The T cell receptor beta chain under discussion was sequenced for a study of shared clonotypes between healthy human individuals. The CDR3 runs to 16 residues. Method: immunoSEQ multiplex PCR; TCRdb's copy keeps in-frame clones and lacks some. The sample contains 980,000 or so clones, around three quarters of which appear only once. This clonotype originated in a man between 18 and 29 years old in good health. The chain uses TRBV21-1 and TRBJ2-2; the table's D call of TRBD1 was not tested on the DNA. TRBV21-1 is an annotated pseudogene. Sequencing used memory CD4+ T cells sorted from blood. Subset: CD45RA-negative fraction. The CDR3 here is CASSTYGWSNTGELFF. CDR3 DNA sequence: TGTGCCAGCAGCACATATGGCTGGTCGAACACCGGGGAGCTGTTTTTT.